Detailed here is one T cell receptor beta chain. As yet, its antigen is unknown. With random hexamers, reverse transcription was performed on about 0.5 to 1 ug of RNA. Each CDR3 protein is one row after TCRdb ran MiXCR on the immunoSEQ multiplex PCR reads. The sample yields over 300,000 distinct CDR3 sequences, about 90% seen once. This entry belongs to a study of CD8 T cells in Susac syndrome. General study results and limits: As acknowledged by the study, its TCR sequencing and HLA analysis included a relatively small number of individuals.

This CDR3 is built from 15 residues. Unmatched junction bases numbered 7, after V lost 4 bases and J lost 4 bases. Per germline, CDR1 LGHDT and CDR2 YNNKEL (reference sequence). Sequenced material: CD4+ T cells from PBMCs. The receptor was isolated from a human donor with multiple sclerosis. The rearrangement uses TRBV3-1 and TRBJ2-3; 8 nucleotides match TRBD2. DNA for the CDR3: TGTGCCAGCAGCCGCGCCGGGAGGGAGGCAGATACGCAGTATTTT. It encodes CASSRAGREADTQYF.